The text below deals with one TCR beta chain. This entry belongs to a study of cytomegalovirus exposure and HLA in healthy donors. It was with 60 Vbeta and 13 Jbeta primers that the PCR ran. Libraries were prepared by immunoSEQ multiplex PCR; TCRdb keeps only in-frame clonotypes and omits some of them. Counted here are fewer than 350,000 clones, over 85% occurring once; the ten biggest clones make up about 2.5%. Germline lookup yields CDR1 SGHAT and CDR2 FQDESV (reference sequence). This CDR3 region has 13 residues. Between the trimmed V and J ends, which lost 0 bases and 5 bases, there was a span of 8 bases.

The V and J genes are TRBV11-1 and TRBJ2-7; possibly TRBD2 for D (6 bases). The source is a woman between 18 and 30 years old in good health and CMV-seronegative. The sample was PBMCs. The CDR3 nucleotides are TGTGCCAGCAGCTTAGCAGGAGGGAACGAGCAGTACTTC. The encoded protein is CASSLAGGNEQYF.